This TCR beta chain emerged from a study of blood T cell repertoires in COVID-19. Study-wide context: Sites across the United States, Italy and Spain contributed samples from acute and convalescent COVID-19.

Produced via immunoSEQ multiplex PCR; TCRdb's table is partial and in-frame only. This sample has almost 400,000 clones, with about 89% found just once. This clone was recorded only once. Sequencing input: peripheral blood. The sequence came from a woman in her fifties or sixties with COVID-19, enrolled during active disease.

CDR3 in DNA: TGTGCCAGCAGTCAGGGACTAGCCAAAAACATTCAGTACTTC. Amino acid sequence: CASSQGLAKNIQYF. The chain recombines TRBV28 with TRBJ2-4, with D possibly matching TRBD2 (6 bases). The CDR3 length is 14 residues. Germline lookup yields CDR1 MDHEN and CDR2 SYDVKM. The V end lost 5 bases, the J end lost 0 bases, and 8 bases lay between the germline ends. Complete variable domain (other parts from reference TRBV28 and TRBJ2-4): DVKVTQSSRYLVKRTGEKVFLECVQDMDHENMFWYRQDPGLGLRLIYFSYDVKMKEKGDIPEGYSVSREKKERFSLILESASTNQTSMYLCASSQGLAKNIQYFGAGTRLSVL.